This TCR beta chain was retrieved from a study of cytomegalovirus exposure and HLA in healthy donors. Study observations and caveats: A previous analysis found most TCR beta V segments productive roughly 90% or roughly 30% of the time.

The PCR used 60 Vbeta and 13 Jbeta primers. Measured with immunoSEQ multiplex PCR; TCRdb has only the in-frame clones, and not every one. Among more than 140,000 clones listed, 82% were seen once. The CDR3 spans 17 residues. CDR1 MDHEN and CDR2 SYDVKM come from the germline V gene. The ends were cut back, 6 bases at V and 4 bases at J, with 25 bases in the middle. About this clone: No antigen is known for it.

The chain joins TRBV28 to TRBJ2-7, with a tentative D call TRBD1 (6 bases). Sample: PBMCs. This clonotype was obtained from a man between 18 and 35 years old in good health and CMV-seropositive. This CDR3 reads CASRTPQGSQGRYEQYF. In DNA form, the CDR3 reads TGTGCCAGCAGAACCCCACAAGGTAGTCAGGGGAGATACGAGCAGTACTTC. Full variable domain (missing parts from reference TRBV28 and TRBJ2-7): DVKVTQSSRYLVKRTGEKVFLECVQDMDHENMFWYRQDPGLGLRLIYFSYDVKMKEKGDIPEGYSVSREKKERFSLILESASTNQTSMYLCASRTPQGSQGRYEQYFGPGTRLTVT.